This T cell receptor beta chain was obtained from a study of spatial heterogeneity in lung cancer. With V trimmed by 10 bases and J by 1 base, 1 base remained unmatched. Germline V gene sequence: CDR1 KGHDR, CDR2 SFDVKD. The CDR3 extends over 13 amino acids. Described time point: blood at routine non-recurrence follow-up after resection. Tumor, nontumor lung or frozen PBMC supplied whole RNA that was sequenced unsorted. TCRdb ran MiXCR on the 5' RACE reads and lists one entry per CDR3 protein. Counted here are 50,000 to 60,000 distinct CDR3 sequences, 7.4% occurring once; the ten biggest clones make up approximately 40%.

Material: PBMCs, obtained at follow-up. The TCR sequence derives from a female donor with early-stage non-small cell lung cancer. This chain uses TRBV24-1 with TRBJ2-2; TRBD1 matches 8 bases. CDR3 nucleotide sequence: TGTGCCACAGGGACAGGGAACACCGGGGAGCTGTTTTTT. Protein: CATGTGNTGELFF.